This T cell receptor beta chain is drawn from a study of blood T cell repertoires in COVID-19. Libraries were prepared by immunoSEQ multiplex PCR; TCRdb keeps only in-frame clonotypes and omits some of them. The data contain a few hundred thousand clones, roughly 80% of them singletons. V lost 6 bases to trimming and J lost 6 bases, with 19 bases between them. The CDR3 loop spans 15 amino acids. Looked up from germline, CDR1 is LNHDA and CDR2 is SQIVND (reference sequence). The chain is built from TRBV19 and TRBJ2-3, with D possibly being TRBD2 (6 bases). The material sequenced was PBMCs or T cells enriched from blood (not recorded which). This clonotype originated in a man aged 50-59 years who had recovered from COVID-19. The DNA for the CDR3 is TGTGCCAGTAGCGCTCCGGGAGTTGCGTCGGATACGCAGTATTTT. It is translated as CASSAPGVASDTQYF. The full variable domain, completed using reference TRBV19 and TRBJ2-3, is DGGITQSPKYLFRKEGQNVTLSCEQNLNHDAMYWYRQDPGQGLRLIYYSQIVNDFQKGDIAEGYSVSREKKESFPLTVTSAQKNPTAFYLCASSAPGVASDTQYFGPGTRLTVL.